The following is a TCR beta chain sequence with its context. In this sample, this clone turned up once. There is no known antigen for this receptor. Nothing much larger sits one base from this clone, and base qualities are not available. The CDR3 regions of human TCRbeta chains were analyzed by immunosequencing. The study's processing was this. TCRs in the repertoires were matched against a reference library of SARS-CoV-2-specific TCRs that had been generated with the MIRA antigen-specificity platform. Breadth meant the fraction of unique TCRs that were SARS-CoV-2-associated, whereas depth meant the fraction of total T cells that were SARS-CoV-2-associated. Using the MIRA data, each spike-specific TCR was mapped to the spike region that the TCR reacts to and placed in a CD4 or CD8 class. Log10-transformed breadth and depth values were compared by one-way ANOVA with Sidak's multiple comparisons tests. TCRdb re-hosts the immuneACCESS table, in-frame sequences only. Its copies lack some clones; in the studies checked, an unresolved V gene accounts for under half of them, and the cause for the rest is not known. V and J calls and clone size follow that table, whereas D and trimming were derived from the DNA. The table for this sample lists tens of thousands of clones; over 85% of them were counted only once. In total, the top ten clones hold about 5% of the sample.

This specimen's time point label, interpreted: about 28 days (+/-7) after the second vaccine dose. AZD1222 recipients whose second dose came at about 4 weeks and those whose second dose came at about 12 weeks were combined into one group, since spike-specific TCR depth and breadth did not differ between the two schedules. Samples from vaccinated people were obtained from the UK trials COV001 and COV002, which included a single-blind randomized controlled phase 2/3 trial of AZD1222 (ChAdOx1 nCoV-19) in healthy adults. For TCRbeta chain sequencing, PBMC samples were collected from trial participants at day 0 and at day 28 after the second dose. The data are from a study of T cell responses to AZD1222 COVID-19 vaccine (dated by TCRdb to the early 2020s). Broadly, across the study: A total of 240 or so trial participants underwent TCR sequencing, of whom roughly 210 had received two doses of AZD1222 and some 26 had received two doses of the MenACWY control vaccine. Trial participants were enrolled by age into 18-55, 56-69 and 70-plus year subgroups, with around 140, 26 and 57 TCR-sequenced participants respectively.

What the work shows at the level of the full study, not this receptor alone: Conclusions about previously exposed vaccinees are limited because only 5 or 6 AZD1222 recipients were SARS-CoV-2 seropositive at baseline. Because no day 14 peak-response samples were available, the repertoires could be characterized only after the peak T cell response. Vaccine-associated CD4 TCRs spanned the whole spike protein, with dominant responses in regions 160-218 and 743-854. Reportedly, almost half of the unique spike-specific TCRs recognized epitopes lying outside the regions that are mutated in the B.1.351 and B.1.1.7 variants. In the small 56-69-year group, the increase in depth fell short of significance, most likely because of low power. A significant rise in spike-specific TCR breadth and depth was observed after two AZD1222 doses relative to day 0 and relative to MenACWY recipients. Participants were mostly white British, with more females than males. The authors suggested clonal diversity may have been underestimated.

This TCR was sampled from an adult who received the AZD1222 COVID-19 vaccine. Sequenced here: peripheral blood, sampled 28 days after the second AZD1222 dose.

The nucleotides are TGTGCCAGCAGCGCTACTTACGAGCAGTACTTC. It translates to CASSATYEQYF. Recombination linked TRBV5-5 to TRBJ2-7; confidence is insufficient to name the D gene. Sequences SGHKS (CDR1) and YYEKEE (CDR2) are obtained from the germline V gene (reference sequence). The cysteine opens and the phenylalanine closes a CDR3 of 11 amino acids. Only the CDR3 portion is preserved as DNA: 33 bases, with reading frame beginning at the first base. V is pared back by 4 bases and J by 4 bases, with 6 bases lying between the germline termini.